Following are 31 T cell receptor beta chains from one sample sequenced in a study of Graves' ophthalmopathy and Graves' hyperthyroidism. RNA served as the template for amplifying TCR beta CDR3 regions. The library came from an HTBI-primed first-round RT-PCR and a second-round multiplex PCR. TCRdb recomputed calls from the multiplex PCR reads with MiXCR, one row per CDR3 protein. The top ten hold approximately 7% of the sample, which has 300,000 to 500,000 distinct CDR3 sequences, 15% to 19% seen once. Sequenced material: peripheral blood. These TCRs come from a woman aged 18-29 years with stable Graves' hyperthyroidism.

The chain combines TRBV12-3 or TRBV12-4 with TRBJ1-5; D uncertain. The CDR3 is 16 residues long. Between the trimmed V and J ends, which lost 5 bases and 2 bases, there was a span of 16 bases. The CDR3 region is CASSRHPISGNQPQHF. CDR3 coding DNA: TGTGCCAGCAGTCGCCACCCAATCTCGGGCAATCAGCCCCAGCATTTT.

This clonotype was observed at least ten times. This chain connects TRBV11-2 to TRBJ2-3; D gene unclear. Deletions cut 0 bases from V and 4 bases from J, with 5 bases between. The CDR3 is 13 amino acids. In germline, CDR1 is SGHAT, CDR2 FQNNGV. CDR3: CASSLDSSDTQYF. The DNA for the CDR3 is TGTGCCAGCAGCTTAGATTCCTCAGATACGCAGTATTTT.

V gene TRBV12-3 or TRBV12-4 combines with J gene TRBJ1-2, with D uncertain. Trimming cost V 0 bases and J 6 bases, with 5 bases left between them. The CDR3 length is 12 residues. The CDR3, as DNA: TGTGCCAGCAGTTTAGCTCCGGATGGCTACACCTTC. Translation gives CASSLAPDGYTF.

This clonotype was counted at least ten times. The V and J genes are TRBV12-3 or TRBV12-4 and TRBJ1-2; 9 bases align to TRBD1. The CDR3 loop spans 14 amino acids. J lost 3 bases, V lost 6 bases, and 5 bases had no gene match. CDR3 sequence (DNA): TGTGCCAGCAGCCGGACAGGGGTGCACTATGGCTACACCTTC. Translation gives CASSRTGVHYGYTF.

The V and J genes are TRBV5-5 and TRBJ1-2, with 7 bases aligning to TRBD1. The CDR3 contains 16 residues. The junction had 11 bases not matched to a gene; V was cut back by 0 bases and J by 6 bases. Germline lookup yields CDR1 SGHKS and CDR2 YYEKEE (reference sequence). This CDR3 is CASSLVLKQGRDGYTF. For the CDR3, the DNA is TGTGCCAGCAGCTTGGTCCTAAAACAGGGGAGAGATGGCTACACCTTC.

This clonotype has at least ten counts. The V and J genes are TRBV11-2 and TRBJ1-2; 11 bases match TRBD1. This CDR3 region has 18 residues. J was trimmed by 6 bases and V by 5 bases; bases with no gene match: 17. The germline gives CDR1 SGHAT, CDR2 FQNNGV. CDR3 nucleotides: TGTGCCAGCAGCCCCGGGGGACAGGGGGGCGCATCAGGGGATGGCTACACCTTC. Translation: CASSPGGQGGASGDGYTF.

This clonotype was seen at least ten times. The chain links TRBV12-3 or TRBV12-4 to TRBJ2-5; D is perhaps TRBD2 (6 bases). The ends were cut back, 8 bases at V and 1 base at J, with 14 bases in the middle. This CDR3 is 14 amino acids long. The CDR3 sequence is CASGLSGTQETQYF. The CDR3 region has the DNA TGTGCCAGCGGCCTTAGCGGCACCCAAGAGACCCAGTACTTC.

A few counts support this clonotype. The J gene is TRBJ2-7, the V gene TRBV20-1; 9 positions match TRBD1. J gave up 1 base and V 6 bases, and 7 bases lay outside the gene matches. Per germline, CDR1 DFQATT and CDR2 SNEGSKA (reference sequence). The CDR3 covers 14 residues. The CDR3 nucleotides are TGCAGTGCCACGGACAGGGGATGGTCCTACGAGCAGTACTTC. As protein: CSATDRGWSYEQYF.

The table lists this clonotype with many counts. This sequence joins TRBV6-5 and TRBJ1-2; weak D call: TRBD1 (5 bases). CDR1 and CDR2 from the germline V gene are MNHEY and SVGAGI. V dropped 3 bases and J dropped 7 bases, with 12 bases sitting between them. The length of the CDR3 is 13 residues. The CDR3 region is CASSYTAGPGYTF. The DNA for the CDR3 is TGTGCCAGCAGTTATACGGCAGGGCCTGGCTACACCTTC.

This clonotype has ten or more counts. CDR3 DNA: TGTGCCAGCAGCCCGGGACTGGGGGGAGAGACCCAGTACTTC. Translating gives CASSPGLGGETQYF. This rearrangement joins TRBV12-3 or TRBV12-4 to TRBJ2-5; D is perhaps TRBD2 (6 bases). The CDR3 has 14 amino acids. V gave up 6 bases and J gave up 4 bases, with 15 bases separating them.

The chain recombines TRBV18 with TRBJ2-7; 9 positions match TRBD2. V dropped 5 bases and J dropped 3; count of bases not matched to a gene: 11. The CDR3 has 16 residues. Germline values: CDR1 KGHSH, CDR2 LQKENI. The CDR3 DNA reads as TGTGCCAGCTCAGCTCCCGGGACTAGCAGTAACTACGAGCAGTACTTC. As protein: CASSAPGTSSNYEQYF. Variable domain in full (rest from reference TRBV18 and TRBJ2-7): NAGVMQNPRHLVRRRGQEARLRCSPMKGHSHVYWYRQLPEEGLKFMVYLQKENIIDESGMPKERFSAEFPKEGPSILRIQQVVRGDSAAYFCASSAPGTSSNYEQYFGPGTRLTVT.

At least ten counts were recorded for this clonotype. A junction end diverges from the germline sequence, so it may reflect a read error. This sequence joins TRBV2 and TRBJ1-2; 9 bases fit TRBD1. This CDR3 is built from 16 residues. The germline V gene has CDR1 SNHLY and CDR2 FYNNEI. The CDR3 region has the DNA TGTGCCAGCAGGACCATCCGGGACAGGGATAACTATGGCTATACCTTC. Translation gives CASRTIRDRDNYGYTF.

This clonotype was seen ten or more times. The rearrangement uses TRBV4-1 and TRBJ2-7; D is possibly TRBD1 (5 bases). Germline V lookup: CDR1 MGHRA, CDR2 YSYEKL. V was pared by 1 base and J by 1 base, with 14 bases between. CDR3 length equals 16 residues. CDR3 DNA sequence: TGCGCCAGCAGCCAAGGTTGGGGCGAGTCATCCTACGAGCAGTACTTC. Encoded protein: CASSQGWGESSYEQYF.

As to this clonotype: The conserved closing phenylalanine or tryptophan is absent in this CDR3, likely reflecting a read error. This rearrangement joins TRBV5-6 to TRBJ1-2, with a weak D call TRBD1 (6 bases). CDR3 length: 15 residues. Germline V gene data show CDR1 as SGHDT and CDR2 as YYEEEE. Trimming took 4 bases from V and 0 from J, leaving 13 bases between them. This CDR3 is CASSHDRSPNYGYTY. In DNA, the CDR3 is TGTGCCAGCAGCCACGACAGGTCTCCTAACTATGGCTACACCTAC.

This clonotype came up many times. This sequence joins TRBV12-3 or TRBV12-4 and TRBJ1-6; 10 nucleotides agree with TRBD1. The length of the CDR3 is 14 residues. After removal of 7 bases from V and 9 bases from J, the junction contained 6 bases not matched to a gene. The CDR3 loop reads CASTGTGDFSPLHF. CDR3 nucleotide sequence: TGTGCCAGCACCGGGACAGGGGACTTTTCACCCCTCCACTTT.

This clonotype was counted ten times or more. This rearrangement joins TRBV12-3 or TRBV12-4 to TRBJ2-5; tentatively, D is TRBD1 (5 bases). V dropped 5 bases and J dropped 5 bases, with 9 bases sitting between them. The CDR3 is 12 amino acids. The CDR3 region is CASSRNRETQYF. The CDR3 bases are TGTGCCAGCAGTAGGAACAGGGAGACCCAGTACTTC.

This clonotype was counted at least ten times. J is TRBJ1-1 and V is TRBV6-2 or TRBV6-3; D is uncertain. Trimming removed 7 bases at V and 0 bases at J, with 18 bases between. CDR1 is MNHEY and CDR2 is SVGEGT in the germline V gene. There are 16 residues in the CDR3. The CDR3 here is CASTFGRLNMNTEAFF. In nucleotides, the CDR3 is TGTGCCAGCACCTTCGGACGGCTTAACATGAACACTGAAGCTTTCTTT.

The J gene is TRBJ2-7, the V gene TRBV20-1; 10 bases match TRBD1. This CDR3 has 14 residues. Germline values: CDR1 DFQATT, CDR2 SNEGSKA (reference sequence). CDR3 region: CSGDRGQGNWEQYF. The CDR3 DNA reads as TGCAGCGGGGACCGGGGACAGGGGAATTGGGAGCAGTACTTC.

This clonotype was counted many times. This sequence joins TRBV11-2 and TRBJ1-1; unclear D gene. The CDR3 runs 15 residues. CDR1 and CDR2 from the germline V gene are SGHAT and FQNNGV. V was shortened by 2 bases and J by 1 base, with 11 bases between the two germline ends. CDR3 DNA: TGTGCCAGCAGCTTACAAATCCTGAAGAACACTGAAGCTTTCTTT. This encodes CASSLQILKNTEAFF.

Ten or more counts support this clonotype. This chain connects TRBV11-2 to TRBJ1-2, with a tentative D call TRBD1 (6 bases). Germline V CDR1 and CDR2: SGHAT, FQNNGV. V lost 4 bases and J lost 2, with 11 bases in between. The CDR3 totals 14 residues. CDR3 sequence reads: CASSSRTDNYGYTF. In DNA, the CDR3 is TGTGCCAGCAGCTCACGGACAGACAACTATGGCTACACCTTC.

V and J are TRBV7-9 and TRBJ1-1, with TRBD1 identical over 9 bases. CDR1 is SEHNR, CDR2 FQNEAQ, per germline (reference sequence). CDR3 length equals 12 residues. V shed 5 bases, J shed 11 bases, and the junction held 6 bases outside the gene matches. The CDR3 DNA sequence: TGTGCCAGCAGCAGGACAGGGGCGGGTGCTTTCTTT. Protein product: CASSRTGAGAFF.

This clonotype has ten or more counts. The J gene is TRBJ2-7, the V gene TRBV19, with 10 bases fitting TRBD1. The V gene's germline CDR1 is LNHDA and CDR2 SQIVND (reference sequence). The CDR3 has 16 amino acids. V lost 7 bases and J lost 2; bases outside the gene matches: 11. CDR3 sequence: CASTGPGTGVPYEQYF. The CDR3 DNA follows: TGTGCCAGTACCGGCCCGGGGACAGGGGTTCCCTACGAGCAGTACTTC. Full variable domain (remainder filled in from reference TRBV19 and TRBJ2-7): DGGITQSPKYLFRKEGQNVTLSCEQNLNHDAMYWYRQDPGQGLRLIYYSQIVNDFQKGDIAEGYSVSREKKESFPLTVTSAQKNPTAFYLCASTGPGTGVPYEQYFGPGTRLTVT.

This clonotype showed up just a few times. Being one base from a much bigger clone, this may be a read error. The genes are TRBV6-1 and TRBJ2-2, with TRBD1 matching 7 bases. The CDR3 totals 13 residues. Germline values: CDR1 MNHNS, CDR2 SASEGT. CDR3 sequence reads: CASRRGRAGELCF. The CDR3 DNA reads as TGTGCCAGCAGGAGGGGGCGCGCCGGGGAGCTGTGTTTT.

This clonotype showed up many times. The chain couples TRBV5-1 to TRBJ1-5; possible D gene TRBD1, 5 bases. V was pared by 0 bases and J by 6 bases, with 10 bases between. The CDR3 is 14 amino acids. CDR1 SGHRS and CDR2 YFSETQ come from the germline V gene. The CDR3: CASSLEYGAQPQHF. CDR3 coding DNA: TGCGCCAGCAGCTTGGAATACGGGGCTCAGCCCCAGCATTTT.

This clonotype has only a few counts. A read error may be the cause here, since a much bigger clone is one base away. The chain joins TRBV10-3 to TRBJ2-7, with 11 positions matching TRBD1. The germline V gene encodes CDR1 ENHRY and CDR2 SYGVKD. The length of the CDR3 is 15 residues. CDR3 in amino acids: CAISEADRGPHDQYF. CDR3 DNA sequence: TGTGCCATCAGTGAGGCGGACAGGGGGCCCCACGATCAGTACTTC.

This clonotype showed up many times. This CDR3 is CASSLGLTGGVYGYTF. The CDR3, as DNA: TGCGCCAGCAGCTTGGGATTGACAGGGGGCGTCTATGGCTACACCTTC. This sequence joins TRBV5-1 and TRBJ1-2; 10 positions agree with TRBD1. This CDR3 region has 16 residues. Per the germline V gene, CDR1 is SGHRS and CDR2 is YFSETQ. The ends lost 0 bases at V and 4 bases at J; junction bases unmatched: 6. Full variable domain (outside the CDR3, taken from reference TRBV5-1 and TRBJ1-2): KAGVTQTPRYLIKTRGQQVTLSCSPISGHRSVSWYQQTPGQGLQFLFEYFSETQRNKGNFPGRFSGRQFSNSRSEMNVSTLELGDSALYLCASSLGLTGGVYGYTFGSGTRLTVV.

As for this clonotype: Mismatch with germline at one junction end may stem from a read error. V and J are TRBV19 and TRBJ2-7, with 7 bases that match TRBD1. Germline assignment: CDR1 LNHDA and CDR2 SQIVND (reference sequence). CDR3 length: 14 amino acids. CDR3 nucleotides: TGTGCCAGTAGCCCTCGACAGGGAGTGGGCGAGCAGTGCTTC. It is translated as CASSPRQGVGEQCF. Together with reference TRBV19 and TRBJ2-7, the CDR3 gives the full variable domain: DGGITQSPKYLFRKEGQNVTLSCEQNLNHDAMYWYRQDPGQGLRLIYYSQIVNDFQKGDIAEGYSVSREKKESFPLTVTSAQKNPTAFYLCASSPRQGVGEQCFGPGTRLTVT.

There are many counts of this clonotype. This sequence joins TRBV12-3 or TRBV12-4 and TRBJ1-1, with 8 bases that match TRBD1. The CDR3 runs to 14 residues. The ends lost 6 bases at V and 0 bases at J; junction bases unmatched: 3. The CDR3 here is CASSSRGLNTEAFF. The DNA for the CDR3 is TGTGCCAGCAGCTCCAGGGGGCTGAACACTGAAGCTTTCTTT.

This clonotype was seen repeatedly, ten times or more. The chain couples TRBV5-1 to TRBJ1-6; the D is unclear. Germline assignment: CDR1 SGHRS and CDR2 YFSETQ. CDR3 length: 14 residues. Trimming cost V 4 bases and J 8 bases, with 13 bases left between them. For the CDR3, the DNA is TGCGCCAGCAGCCTACCCGGGTCGGATTCACCCCTCCACTTT. This codes for CASSLPGSDSPLHF.

This clonotype was observed at least ten times. V gene TRBV11-2 combines with J gene TRBJ1-5; TRBD1 might be the D (6 bases). Trimming removed 4 bases from V and 6 bases from J, with 25 bases in between. CDR3 length equals 18 residues. CDR1 is SGHAT and CDR2 is FQNNGV in the germline V gene. The CDR3 here is CASSSPSGHRVVGQPQHF. CDR3 DNA: TGTGCCAGCAGCTCTCCCTCGGGACACAGGGTCGTCGGTCAGCCCCAGCATTTT.

V is TRBV27 and J is TRBJ1-1; 7 bases agree with TRBD1. Germline V gives CDR1 MNHEY, CDR2 SMNVEV (reference sequence). Trimming took 4 bases from V and 5 from J; bases not matched to a gene: 7. The CDR3 spans 14 residues. The CDR3 protein is CASSWVKGATEAFF. In DNA, the CDR3 is TGTGCCAGCAGTTGGGTAAAGGGGGCAACTGAAGCTTTCTTT.